This T cell receptor (beta chain) was retrieved from a study of graft-versus-host responses after intestinal transplantation. The overall study: Following induction with anti-thymocyte globulin, all recipients were given tacrolimus and steroids for around three years.

From germline, CDR1 is SGHTS and CDR2 YDEGEE. The CDR3 length is 9 residues, termini included. Measured with immunoSEQ multiplex PCR; TCRdb has only the in-frame clones, and not every one. The table records about 70,000 clones, 85% to 95% of them present only once. Findings and caveats of the study: In recipient marrow, GvH clones were found, and some appeared first in ileum or blood.

On this clone itself: The antigen is not known. No conserved phenylalanine or tryptophan ends this CDR3, so it is likely a read error. The DNA is left out, because the CDR3 cannot be placed on it with certainty; the CDR3 is given as TCRdb lists it.

Sequencing was performed on unstimulated CD8+ T cells sorted from spleen or lymph node cells, taken before intestinal transplant. The sequence was obtained from a human donor who received an intestinal transplant. The V call is TRBV5-8, the J call TRBJ2-7; TRBD1 was called by the table and not checked on the DNA. The chain's CDR3 is CASSLTGDL.